Given below is one T cell receptor (beta chain) in context. TCRdb keeps only in-frame clones here, not all; method: immunoSEQ multiplex PCR. The sample carries under 450,000 clones, 80% to 85% recorded once. These data belong to a study of blood T cell repertoires in COVID-19. Study-wide context: T cells, B-cell-depleted T cells, or PBMCs supplied cDNA or gDNA.

Assignment of participants to cohorts was predicated upon participant-reported clinical history. Two negative PCRs, clearance, or symptom resolution characterized the recovered Cohort 3 donors. This CDR3 contains 16 residues. Deletions cut 3 bases from V and 2 bases from J, with 19 bases between. CDR1 DFQATT and CDR2 SNEGSKA come from the germline V gene (reference sequence). The clonotype originates from a woman aged 45-65 years who had recovered from COVID-19. The chain is built from TRBV20-1 and TRBJ1-2, with unresolved D. Sequencing was performed on PBMCs or T cells enriched from blood (not recorded which). As DNA, the CDR3 is TGCAGTGCTAGTGCAATTATAGCTTCGGGGAACTATGGCTACACCTTC. As protein: CSASAIIASGNYGYTF.